Each of the 21 T cell receptor beta chains below was sequenced from the same sample in a study of early T cells in non-severe SARS-CoV-2 infection. TCRdb used MiXCR to reprocess the 5' RACE reads, holding one entry per CDR3 protein. The sample shows about 52,000 distinct CDR3 sequences, 11% of them seen only once. Sequencing was performed on whole blood. The origin of the receptors is an adult who was a healthcare worker with PCR-confirmed SARS-CoV-2 infection or an uninfected control (not recorded which).

This clonotype came up many times. The gene calls are TRBV20-1 and TRBJ2-7; 9 bases match TRBD1. This CDR3 contains 15 residues. Trimming at V came to 4 bases and at J to 0 bases, leaving 7 bases not matched to a gene. Germline V gives CDR1 DFQATT, CDR2 SNEGSKA (reference sequence). The CDR3 coding sequence is TGCAGTGCTAACCCCCGGGACAGGGTCTCCTACGAGCAGTACTTC. This codes for CSANPRDRVSYEQYF.

In this sample, this clonotype turned up a few times. The V gene is TRBV10-2, the J gene TRBJ2-3, with a weak D call TRBD2 (5 bases). V lost 2 bases to trimming and J lost 2 bases, with 14 bases between them. The CDR3 has 16 amino acids. Germline assignment: CDR1 WSHSY and CDR2 SAAADI. The CDR3 loop is CASSEPDYSSTDTQYF. CDR3 nucleotides: TGCGCCAGCAGTGAGCCCGACTACTCTTCCACAGATACGCAGTATTTT.

This clonotype was detected only a few times. This chain links TRBV11-3 with TRBJ2-3; 7 bases align to TRBD1. Germline values: CDR1 SGHNT, CDR2 YENEEA. Germline trimming cut 6 bases from V and 0 bases from J; bases unmatched to any gene: 3. This CDR3 contains 14 residues. The CDR3 coding sequence is TGTGCCAGCAGTCGACAGGGTAGCACAGATACGCAGTATTTT. This codes for CASSRQGSTDTQYF.

V gene TRBV20-1 combines with J gene TRBJ2-5; maybe TRBD2 (5 bases). This CDR3 is built from 12 residues. V lost 1 base and J 5 bases, leaving 8 bases between the germline ends. From germline, CDR1 is DFQATT and CDR2 SNEGSKA (reference sequence). CDR3: CSARAGVETQYF. The CDR3 nucleotides are TGCAGTGCTAGAGCCGGGGTGGAGACCCAGTACTTC.

The sample holds a few counts of this clonotype. The chain recombines TRBV9 with TRBJ2-3; either TRBD1 or TRBD2 may supply D (5 bases each). Germline CDR1 and CDR2: SGDLS and YYNGEE. V lost 4 bases and J lost 12, with 12 bases in between. This CDR3 spans 11 amino acids. This chain's CDR3 is CASSSGAFQYF. CDR3 coding DNA: TGTGCCAGCAGCTCCGGGGCGTTCCAGTATTTT.

This clonotype has at least ten counts. The genes are TRBV5-4 and TRBJ1-4; D unclear. The CDR3 contains 13 residues. The germline V gene has CDR1 SGHNT and CDR2 YYREEE (reference sequence). The germline V and J ends were trimmed by 0 bases and 3 bases, with 3 bases remaining between them. DNA of the CDR3: TGTGCCAGCAGCTTGGACGCTAATGAAAAACTGTTTTTT. Its translation is CASSLDANEKLFF.

The chain couples TRBV20-1 to TRBJ1-2, with D hard to call. Trimming pared 1 base from V and 7 bases from J, leaving 13 bases between. The V gene's germline CDR1 is DFQATT and CDR2 SNEGSKA (reference sequence). This CDR3 is 13 amino acids long. CDR3 coding DNA: TGCAGTGCTAGAGTGTCGAAAGGTGCTGGCTACACCTTC. Protein: CSARVSKGAGYTF.

The chain uses TRBV29-1 and TRBJ1-1; no firm D call. Germline V gene sequence: CDR1 SQVTM, CDR2 ANQGSEA. The CDR3 is 11 residues long. The ends were cut back, 5 bases at V and 7 bases at J, with 11 bases in the middle. The CDR3 loop reads CSVQWSFEAFF. In DNA, the CDR3 is TGCAGCGTTCAGTGGAGCTTTGAAGCTTTCTTT.

V is TRBV19 and J is TRBJ1-5; a weak D match, TRBD1 (6 bases). This CDR3 spans 14 amino acids. V lost 5 bases, J lost 1 base, and 9 bases lay in between. The germline V gene encodes CDR1 LNHDA and CDR2 SQIVND (reference sequence). CDR3 DNA: TGTGCCAGTAGTGTACAGGGAAGCAATCAGCCCCAGCATTTT. This codes for CASSVQGSNQPQHF. The complete variable domain, with remaining parts taken from reference TRBV19 and TRBJ1-5, reads DGGITQSPKYLFRKEGQNVTLSCEQNLNHDAMYWYRQDPGQGLRLIYYSQIVNDFQKGDIAEGYSVSREKKESFPLTVTSAQKNPTAFYLCASSVQGSNQPQHFGDGTRLSIL.

This clonotype was seen ten or more times. The rearrangement links TRBV11-1 to TRBJ1-1; perhaps TRBD1 as D (6 bases). Germline CDR1 reads SGHAT; CDR2 reads FQDESV (reference sequence). Trimming removed 5 bases from V and 11 bases from J, with 18 bases in between. The CDR3 spans 13 residues. This CDR3 is CASSATDRDRAFF. DNA of the CDR3: TGTGCCAGCAGCGCAACGGACCGTGACAGGGCTTTCTTT.

This clonotype was counted at least ten times. The CDR3 loop reads CASSYSHYEQYF. Written as DNA, the CDR3 is TGTGCCAGCAGTTACTCCCACTACGAGCAGTACTTC. The V call is TRBV6-2 or TRBV6-3, the J call TRBJ2-7; D remains unclear. The V and J ends lost 0 bases and 3 bases respectively, with 3 bases between them. Germline CDR1 is MNHEY and CDR2 is SVGEGT. CDR3 length equals 12 residues.

This clonotype was seen a few times. The rearrangement uses TRBV18 and TRBJ2-5; 9 bases are shared with TRBD1. The CDR3 runs to 15 residues. Trimming took 2 bases from V and 4 from J; bases not matched to a gene: 5. Looked up from germline, CDR1 is KGHSH and CDR2 is LQKENI. Here the CDR3 reads CASSPNPQGAETQYF. The CDR3, as DNA: TGTGCCAGCTCACCAAACCCACAGGGGGCAGAGACCCAGTACTTC.

This clonotype was counted ten times or more. The genes are TRBV20-1 and TRBJ1-2; maybe TRBD1 (6 bases). The length of the CDR3 is 11 residues. Germline CDR1 is DFQATT and CDR2 is SNEGSKA (reference sequence). With 5 bases removed from V and 12 bases from J, the gap between germline ends came to 16 bases. CDR3 loop: CSAFNSGQHTF. In DNA, the CDR3 is TGCAGTGCTTTTAACTCGGGACAACACACCTTC.

The rearrangement joins TRBV19 to TRBJ1-5; 7 nucleotides align to TRBD1. The germline V gene encodes CDR1 LNHDA and CDR2 SQIVND (reference sequence). V dropped 5 bases and J dropped 4; count of bases not matched to a gene: 5. This CDR3 contains 14 residues. The CDR3 sequence: CASSRQGVNQPQHF. Written as DNA, the CDR3 is TGTGCCAGTAGTCGACAGGGAGTGAATCAGCCCCAGCATTTT.

This clonotype qualifies as medium-sized (0.01 to 0.1%). The chain joins TRBV6-2 or TRBV6-3 to TRBJ2-5; TRBD2 matches 8 bases. This CDR3 region has 15 residues. Trimming cost V 5 bases and J 5 bases; bases outside gene matches: 10. CDR1 and CDR2 (germline): MNHEY, SVGEGT. The CDR3 loop is CASSLLAGETETQYF. As DNA, the CDR3 is TGTGCCAGCAGTCTCCTAGCGGGTGAGACTGAGACCCAGTACTTC.

This clonotype was detected ten times or more. This chain links TRBV7-8 with TRBJ2-3; tentatively, D is TRBD1 (5 bases). Germline values: CDR1 SGHVS, CDR2 FQNEAQ. This CDR3 comprises 14 residues. V shed 4 bases and J shed 6 bases, with 14 bases lying between them. DNA for the CDR3: TGTGCCAGCAGCTCCACGGGTGGGGCGGATACGCAGTATTTT. It encodes CASSSTGGADTQYF.

The table lists this clonotype with many counts. This chain joins TRBV20-1 and TRBJ1-1, with D perhaps matching TRBD1 (6 bases). CDR1 and CDR2 (germline): DFQATT, SNEGSKA (reference sequence). This CDR3 has 13 residues. Trimming shortened V by 2 bases and J by 3 bases, and 10 bases separated the two germline ends. CDR3 coding DNA: TGCAGTGCTAGATCCGGGGGGCACACTGAAGCTTTCTTT. It is translated as CSARSGGHTEAFF.

At least ten counts were recorded for this clonotype. This rearrangement joins TRBV7-6 to TRBJ1-2; a weak D match, TRBD1 (5 bases). This CDR3 region has 13 residues. V was trimmed by 1 base and J by 10 bases, leaving 13 bases between them. Germline CDR1 and CDR2: SGHVS and FNYEAQ. The CDR3 DNA is TGTGCCAGCAGCTTAGGGGCGCAGGGCGCCTACACCTTC. Its translation is CASSLGAQGAYTF.

This sequence joins TRBV7-9 and TRBJ1-5, with TRBD1 as a possible D gene (6 bases). The CDR3 is 15 amino acids. Looked up from germline, CDR1 is SEHNR and CDR2 is FQNEAQ (reference sequence). Deletions cut 5 bases from V and 1 base from J, with 12 bases between. In nucleotides, the CDR3 is TGTGCCAGCAGCAACGGACAGACGAGCAATCAGCCCCAGCATTTT. Translation: CASSNGQTSNQPQHF. Filled out from reference TRBV7-9 and TRBJ1-5, the complete variable domain reads DTGVSQNPRHKITKRGQNVTFRCDPISEHNRLYWYRQTLGQGPEFLTYFQNEAQLEKSRLLSDRFSAERPKGSFSTLEIQRTEQGDSAMYLCASSNGQTSNQPQHFGDGTRLSIL.

This clonotype was counted at least ten times. The V gene is TRBV20-1, the J gene TRBJ2-2; possibly TRBD2 for D (5 bases). The CDR3 is made up of 14 amino acids. Per the germline V gene, CDR1 is DFQATT and CDR2 is SNEGSKA (reference sequence). Trimming stripped 6 bases from V and 1 base from J, with 12 bases between. CDR3 in DNA: TGCAGTGCGGAGGACCGCAAGAACACCGGGGAGCTGTTTTTT. Amino acids: CSAEDRKNTGELFF.

The CDR3 protein is CASSYVSASGNTIYF. DNA of the CDR3: TGTGCCAGCAGTTACGTGTCGGCCTCTGGAAACACCATATATTTT. The chain links TRBV6-5 to TRBJ1-3; no firm D call. The V and J ends lost 2 bases and 0 bases respectively, with 8 bases between them. The CDR3 covers 15 residues. Germline V gene data show CDR1 as MNHEY and CDR2 as SVGAGI.